Listed here are 20 T cell receptor beta chains from one sample, sequenced in a study of OX40 agonist ivuxolimab in advanced cancers. The repertoire was sequenced with immunoSEQ multiplex PCR; TCRdb's copy has only in-frame clones and lacks some. The data hold about 82,000 clones, with roughly 90% observed a single time. Material: CD4+ or CD8+ T cells sorted from blood, obtained in a trial of the OX40 agonist ivuxolimab. These receptor sequences come from an adult with an advanced solid tumor such as melanoma, head and neck, liver or kidney cancer.

The chain is built from TRBV25-1 and TRBJ2-2, with D perhaps matching TRBD1 (5 bases). In germline, CDR1 is MGHDK, CDR2 SYGVNS. The germline V and J ends were trimmed by 6 bases and 7 bases, with 15 bases remaining between them. CDR3 length: 14 amino acids. CDR3 bases: TGTGCCAGCAGCCCCCGGCTTCAGGGCGGGGAGCTGTTTTTT. It is translated as CASSPRLQGGELFF.

This clone has more than one count but fewer than ten. The rearrangement uses TRBV6-6 and TRBJ1-5; tentative D call: TRBD1 (6 bases). V was clipped by 6 bases and J by 5 bases, with 20 bases between them. CDR1 is MNHNY, CDR2 SVGAGI, per germline (reference sequence). CDR3 length: 16 residues. The CDR3 sequence is CASRFLQGPLHQPQHF. The CDR3 coding sequence is TGTGCCAGCAGGTTTTTACAGGGCCCCCTGCATCAGCCCCAGCATTTT.

This chain joins TRBV5-1 and TRBJ2-4; a weak D match, TRBD2 (5 bases). Per the germline V gene, CDR1 is SGHRS and CDR2 is YFSETQ. This CDR3 region has 13 residues. Trimming took 4 bases from V and 7 from J, leaving 12 bases between them. The CDR3, as DNA: TGCGCCAGCAGCCCTTCCGGACTCAACATTCAGTACTTC. It encodes CASSPSGLNIQYF.

V usage is TRBV4-1 and J usage is TRBJ1-4; D might be TRBD1 (6 bases). Germline assignment: CDR1 MGHRA and CDR2 YSYEKL. V lost 0 bases and J 0 bases, leaving 14 bases between the germline ends. The CDR3 extends over 18 amino acids. The CDR3 DNA sequence: TGCGCCAGCAGCCAAGAGGTTGGACAGCGTGCAACTAATGAAAAACTGTTTTTT. Amino acids: CASSQEVGQRATNEKLFF.

The V and J genes are TRBV5-5 and TRBJ2-5, with TRBD1 matching 7 bases. The CDR3 is 14 residues long. V gave up 0 bases and J gave up 2 bases; unmatched junction bases: 1. Per the germline V gene, CDR1 is SGHKS and CDR2 is YYEKEE (reference sequence). CDR3 protein: CASSLARGQETQYF. The CDR3 DNA sequence: TGTGCCAGCAGCTTGGCCAGGGGGCAAGAGACCCAGTACTTC.

The V gene is TRBV6-5, the J gene TRBJ1-5; no clear D. Germline assignment: CDR1 MNHEY and CDR2 SVGAGI. Trimming left V 4 bases short and J 3 bases short, with 7 bases between. The CDR3 sequence is 13 residues long. CDR3 region: CASSWQPNQPQHF. CDR3 DNA sequence: TGTGCCAGCAGTTGGCAGCCCAATCAGCCCCAGCATTTT.

This chain links TRBV6-6 with TRBJ2-7; D may be TRBD1 or TRBD2 (7 bases each). CDR1 MNHNY and CDR2 SVGAGI come from the germline V gene (reference sequence). Trimming shortened V by 10 bases and J by 6 bases, and 22 bases separated the two germline ends. This CDR3 is 14 amino acids long. The CDR3 region has the DNA TGTGCCACCCAGGGGGGGCCGGGGTCGGGCGAGCAGTACTTC. Translation gives CATQGGPGSGEQYF.

This sequence joins TRBV5-1 and TRBJ2-1; 7 bases are shared with TRBD2. This CDR3 contains 15 residues. The J segment lost 9 bases and the V segment lost 4 bases, leaving 13 bases of the junction unmatched. The germline V gene has CDR1 SGHRS and CDR2 YFSETQ. CDR3: CASSAQGVGEGEQFF. CDR3 DNA sequence: TGCGCCAGCAGCGCCCAAGGTGTAGGGGAGGGTGAGCAGTTCTTC.

The rearrangement links TRBV5-1 to TRBJ2-3; perhaps TRBD2 as D (5 bases). Germline CDR1 is SGHRS and CDR2 is YFSETQ. Trimming took off 2 bases at V and 5 bases at J, with 15 bases between the two ends. The CDR3 runs 15 residues. This CDR3 is CASSLGAPAVDTQYF. CDR3 coding DNA: TGCGCCAGCAGCTTAGGCGCGCCAGCGGTAGATACGCAGTATTTT.

The DNA of the CDR3 is TGTGCCAGCAGCGTCATCGGGGCAGGGGGCGGGGAGACCCAGTACTTC. Amino acid sequence: CASSVIGAGGGETQYF. The chain carries TRBV7-9 and TRBJ2-5; TRBD1 aligns across 8 bases. V lost 5 bases to trimming and J lost 5 bases; unmatched junction nucleotides: 13. The germline V gene encodes CDR1 SEHNR and CDR2 FQNEAQ (reference sequence). This CDR3 has 16 amino acids.

V usage is TRBV7-2 and J usage is TRBJ2-5, with 9 bases lining up with TRBD2. Gene TRBJ2-7 matches the end of the DNA better, so the J call may be wrong. Germline CDR1 reads SGHTA; CDR2 reads FQGNSA. This CDR3 is built from 14 residues. CDR3 coding DNA: TGTGCCTCTAGGGGTAGCGGGAGCTCCTACGAGCAGTACTTC. Translating it yields CASRGSGSSYEQYF.

This rearrangement joins TRBV6-5 to TRBJ2-3; 8 positions match TRBD2. This CDR3 is 15 amino acids long. Germline trimming cut 6 bases from V and 0 bases from J; bases unmatched to any gene: 5. Germline CDR1 reads MNHEY; CDR2 reads SVGAGI. The CDR3 protein is CASRGLASSTDTQYF. The CDR3 bases are TGTGCCAGCAGAGGACTAGCTTCTAGCACAGATACGCAGTATTTT.

V usage is TRBV6-5 and J usage is TRBJ1-1; tentatively, D is TRBD1 (5 bases). Germline CDR1 MNHEY, CDR2 SVGAGI. The CDR3 consists of 16 residues. The V gene lost 2 bases and the J gene lost 5 bases, with 18 bases spanning the gap. CDR3 residues: CASSYGGPRVRTEAFF. The CDR3 region has the DNA TGTGCCAGCAGTTACGGGGGTCCGAGGGTTAGGACTGAAGCTTTCTTT.

In its sample, this clone was seen once. This rearrangement joins TRBV27 to TRBJ2-4; 9 nucleotides line up with TRBD1. The CDR3 is 18 amino acids. Germline loops: CDR1 MNHEY, CDR2 SMNVEV (reference sequence). Trimming removed 3 bases from V and 0 bases from J; junction bases left unmatched: 9. Here the CDR3 DNA reads TGTGCCAGCAGTTTTGCGGGACAGGGTCGTTTAGCCAAAAACATTCAGTACTTC. This gives the protein CASSFAGQGRLAKNIQYF.

The CDR3 DNA reads as TGCAGCGTTGACAGTACCCACCACCTCAATGAGCAGTTCTTC. Its protein is CSVDSTHHLNEQFF. This rearrangement joins TRBV29-1 to TRBJ2-1; D gene unclear. CDR1 SQVTM and CDR2 ANQGSEA come from the germline V gene. Trimming stripped 3 bases from V and 6 bases from J, with 15 bases between. This CDR3 contains 14 residues.

The chain joins TRBV18 to TRBJ1-3; possible D gene TRBD1, 5 bases. The length of the CDR3 is 16 residues. V lost 0 bases to trimming and J lost 0 bases, with 9 bases between them. Germline V gene lookup returns CDR1 KGHSH and CDR2 LQKENI. CDR3 loop: CASSPPQGSSGNTIYF. For the CDR3, the DNA is TGTGCCAGCTCACCACCCCAGGGCAGCTCTGGAAACACCATATATTTT.

The J gene is TRBJ2-2, the V gene TRBV28; 8 nucleotides line up with TRBD2. The CDR3 is 13 amino acids. Per germline, CDR1 MDHEN and CDR2 SYDVKM. V lost 8 bases to trimming and J lost 7 bases; unmatched junction nucleotides: 6. The CDR3 is CASLPGGVGELFF. The CDR3 DNA reads as TGTGCCAGCCTTCCGGGGGGGGTCGGGGAGCTGTTTTTT.

CDR3 in amino acids: CASRRRGTKGRETQYF. The DNA of the CDR3 is TGTGCCAGCAGACGGCGGGGCACGAAGGGGAGGGAGACCCAGTACTTC. This chain uses TRBV28 with TRBJ2-5, with TRBD2 as a possible D gene (6 bases). Trimming took 6 bases from V and 5 from J, leaving 22 bases between them. This CDR3 comprises 16 residues. In germline, CDR1 is MDHEN, CDR2 SYDVKM.

Of note for this clone: An end of the junction differs from the germline gene, which may be a read error. CDR3 in amino acids: CASSSAVGDYEQFF. In DNA form, the CDR3 reads TGTGCTAGCAGCTCGGCGGTAGGGGATTATGAGCAGTTCTTC. V is TRBV7-7 and J is TRBJ2-1, with TRBD1 as a possible D gene (5 bases). The CDR3 length is 14 residues. Germline assignment: CDR1 SSHAT and CDR2 FNYEAQ (reference sequence).

The chain employs TRBV11-3 and TRBJ2-1; 8 bases match TRBD2. V was clipped by 2 bases and J by 6 bases; unmatched bases: 6. Germline values: CDR1 SGHNT, CDR2 YENEEA. CDR3 size: 15 residues. CDR3 nucleotides: TGTGCCAGCAGCTTATCGGGAGGGGAAGGCAATGAGCAGTTCTTC. Protein product: CASSLSGGEGNEQFF.